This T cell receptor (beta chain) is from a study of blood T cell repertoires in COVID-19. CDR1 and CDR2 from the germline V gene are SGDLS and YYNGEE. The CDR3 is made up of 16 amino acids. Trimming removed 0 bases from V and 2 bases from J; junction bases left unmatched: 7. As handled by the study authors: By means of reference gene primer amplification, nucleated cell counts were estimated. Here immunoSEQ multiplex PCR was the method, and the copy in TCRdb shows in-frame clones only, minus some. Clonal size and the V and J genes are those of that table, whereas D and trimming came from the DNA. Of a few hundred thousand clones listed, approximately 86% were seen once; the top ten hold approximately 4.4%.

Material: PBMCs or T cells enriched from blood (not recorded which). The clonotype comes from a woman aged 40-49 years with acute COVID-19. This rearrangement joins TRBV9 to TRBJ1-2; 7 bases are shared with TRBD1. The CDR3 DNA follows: TGTGCCAGCAGCGTAGTATCAGGGGGTAGAAACTATGGCTACACCTTC. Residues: CASSVVSGGRNYGYTF.